The 10 T cell receptor beta chains presented below share a single source sample, sequenced in a study of cytomegalovirus exposure and HLA in healthy donors. PCR employed 60 Vbeta and 13 Jbeta primers. The method was immunoSEQ multiplex PCR; TCRdb's version includes in-frame clones alone and lacks a portion of them. This sample has around 140,000 clones, with around a tenth found just once. The sample taken for sequencing was PBMCs. All receptors come from a man aged 45 to 65 in good health and CMV-seronegative.

The chain employs TRBV5-5 and TRBJ2-5; D might be TRBD1 (6 bases). Trimming cost V 5 bases and J 0 bases, with 14 bases left between them. The CDR3 is 15 residues long. The germline V gene has CDR1 SGHKS and CDR2 YYEKEE (reference sequence). The CDR3 loop reads CASSFDRLNQETQYF. CDR3 nucleotides: TGTGCCAGCAGTTTTGACAGGCTAAACCAAGAGACCCAGTACTTC.

This clone was counted a few times. The chain uses TRBV2 and TRBJ2-7; D might be TRBD1 (6 bases). The CDR3 has 14 amino acids. Germline V gene sequence: CDR1 SNHLY, CDR2 FYNNEI. V lost 3 bases, J lost 2 bases, and 11 bases lay in between. In DNA, the CDR3 is TGTGCCAGCAGTGAGCAGGGGACGACCTACGAGCAGTACTTC. This translates into CASSEQGTTYEQYF.

On this clone: One end of the junction does not line up with germline, which may come from a read error. This CDR3 is CASRQGGSNSPLHF. CDR3 in DNA: TGTGCCAGCAGACAAGGAGGGTCCAATTCACCCCTCCACTTT. The V call is TRBV4-2, the J call TRBJ1-6; D unclear. CDR1 is LGHNA, CDR2 YNFKEQ, per germline. The CDR3 is made up of 14 amino acids.

This chain links TRBV11-2 with TRBJ1-5; no clear D. Germline V gives CDR1 SGHAT, CDR2 FQNNGV. Deletions cut 2 bases from V and 2 bases from J, with 4 bases between. CDR3 size: 13 residues. Here the CDR3 reads CASSLHRNQPQHF. In nucleotides, the CDR3 is TGTGCCAGCAGCTTACATCGCAATCAGCCCCAGCATTTT.

The chain carries TRBV12-5 and TRBJ1-5; D ambiguous. The CDR3 extends over 16 amino acids. V was cut by 7 bases and J by 0 bases, with 16 bases left in between. CDR1 and CDR2 (germline): LGHNT, FRNRAP. The CDR3 is CASECRERDSNQPQHF. As DNA, the CDR3 is TGTGCTAGTGAGTGTCGTGAGAGAGATAGCAATCAGCCCCAGCATTTT.

The V call is TRBV7-9, the J call TRBJ2-5, with D tentatively TRBD1 (6 bases). The CDR3 covers 14 residues. From germline, CDR1 is SEHNR and CDR2 FQNEAQ (reference sequence). Trimming stripped 4 bases from V and 5 bases from J, with 14 bases between. CDR3 coding DNA: TGTGCCAGCAGCTCAACAGGGAGTTTGGAGACCCAGTACTTC. Its protein product is CASSSTGSLETQYF. Drawing the rest from reference TRBV7-9 and TRBJ2-5, the complete variable domain is DTGVSQNPRHKITKRGQNVTFRCDPISEHNRLYWYRQTLGQGPEFLTYFQNEAQLEKSRLLSDRFSAERPKGSFSTLEIQRTEQGDSAMYLCASSSTGSLETQYFGPGTRLLVL.

The table lists this clone with a few counts. The chain recombines TRBV18 with TRBJ1-2; 8 bases are a match to TRBD1. J gave up 2 bases and V 3 bases, and 5 bases lay outside the gene matches. CDR1 is KGHSH and CDR2 is LQKENI in the germline V gene. The CDR3 totals 15 residues. Written as DNA, the CDR3 is TGTGCCAGCTCACCGTCCGACAGGGGAAACTATGGCTACACCTTC. It translates to CASSPSDRGNYGYTF.

There are a few counts of this clone. The rearrangement joins TRBV28 to TRBJ2-5; 8 positions match TRBD2. CDR1 and CDR2 (germline): MDHEN, SYDVKM. V trimming: 8 bases; J trimming: 7 bases; junction bases outside the gene matches: 12. There are 14 residues in the CDR3. The chain's CDR3 is CASWAGGSLTTQYF. In nucleotides, the CDR3 is TGTGCCAGCTGGGCGGGGGGCTCCCTAACGACCCAGTACTTC.

This clone has a handful of counts. The gene calls are TRBV27 and TRBJ2-4; possible D gene TRBD2, 6 bases. Trimming left V 4 bases short and J 1 base short, with 23 bases between. The CDR3 contains 19 residues. CDR1 and CDR2 (germline): MNHEY, SMNVEV (reference sequence). The CDR3 spells CASSSTGGTGVGAKNIQYF. The CDR3 nucleotides are TGTGCCAGCAGTTCAACAGGTGGTACGGGAGTAGGGGCCAAAAACATTCAGTACTTC.

V is TRBV6-5 and J is TRBJ1-2; a weak D match, TRBD1 (6 bases). V was trimmed by 1 base and J by 9 bases, leaving 21 bases between them. The CDR3 length is 16 residues. Germline CDR1 is MNHEY and CDR2 is SVGAGI. The CDR3 DNA sequence: TGTGCCAGCAGTTACTTTAGGGACACTTCGGAGATGAGCTACACCTTC. The encoded protein is CASSYFRDTSEMSYTF.